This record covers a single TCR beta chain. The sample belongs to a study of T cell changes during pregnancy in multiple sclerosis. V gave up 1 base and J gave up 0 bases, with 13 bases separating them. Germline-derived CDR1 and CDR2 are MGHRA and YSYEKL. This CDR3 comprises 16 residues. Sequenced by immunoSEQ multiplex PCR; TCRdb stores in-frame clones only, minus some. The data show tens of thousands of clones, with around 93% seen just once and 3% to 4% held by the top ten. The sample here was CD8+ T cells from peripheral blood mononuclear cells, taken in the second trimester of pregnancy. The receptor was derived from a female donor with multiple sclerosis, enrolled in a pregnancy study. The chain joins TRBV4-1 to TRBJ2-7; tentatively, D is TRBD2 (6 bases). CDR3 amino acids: CASSQGRLGSSYEQYF. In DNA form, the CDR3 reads TGCGCCAGCAGCCAAGGTCGACTAGGGAGCTCCTACGAGCAGTACTTC.